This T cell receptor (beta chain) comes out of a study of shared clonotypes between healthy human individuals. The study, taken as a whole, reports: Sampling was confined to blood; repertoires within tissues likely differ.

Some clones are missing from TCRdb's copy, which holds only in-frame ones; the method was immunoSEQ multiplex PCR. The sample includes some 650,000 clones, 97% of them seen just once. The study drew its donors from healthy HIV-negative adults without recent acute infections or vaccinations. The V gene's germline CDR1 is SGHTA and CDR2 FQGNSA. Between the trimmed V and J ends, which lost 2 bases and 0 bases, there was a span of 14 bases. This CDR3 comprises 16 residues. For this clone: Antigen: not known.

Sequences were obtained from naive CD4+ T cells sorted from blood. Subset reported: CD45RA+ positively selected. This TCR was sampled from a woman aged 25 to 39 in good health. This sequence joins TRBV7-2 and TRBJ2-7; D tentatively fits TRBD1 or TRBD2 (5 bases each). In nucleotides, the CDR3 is TGTGCCAGCAGCTTATTAGGGACGCACATCTCCTACGAGCAGTACTTC. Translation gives CASSLLGTHISYEQYF.